The 30 T cell receptor beta chains below come from one sample, sequenced in a study of T cell responses to AZD1222 COVID-19 vaccine. Repertoires were generated with immunoSEQ multiplex PCR, while TCRdb's copy carries only in-frame clones and drops some. The sample yields 95,000 to 150,000 clones, over 75% seen once. The sequences come from peripheral blood, collected on day 0 of AZD1222 vaccination. These receptors were collected from an adult in good health.

With regard to this clone: The sample has other DNA sequences that encode this CDR3 too. This chain links TRBV7-2 with TRBJ1-2; TRBD1 is a possible D gene (5 bases). The CDR3 runs 14 residues. V dropped 1 base and J dropped 3 bases, with 9 bases sitting between them. Germline V gene lookup returns CDR1 SGHTA and CDR2 FQGNSA. The DNA for the CDR3 is TGTGCCAGCAGCTTAGTTAGGGGAGACTATGGCTACACCTTC. Protein product: CASSLVRGDYGYTF.

The chain has TRBV25-1 and TRBJ2-2; D not resolved. The germline gives CDR1 MGHDK, CDR2 SYGVNS. The ends were cut back, 4 bases at V and 5 bases at J, with 8 bases in the middle. This CDR3 region has 13 residues. CDR3 nucleotides: TGTGCCAGCAGTGTAATAGGGACCGGGGAGCTGTTTTTT. It encodes CASSVIGTGELFF. Full variable domain (missing parts from reference TRBV25-1 and TRBJ2-2): EADIYQTPRYLVIGTGKKITLECSQTMGHDKMYWYQQDPGMELHLIHYSYGVNSTEKGDLSSESTVSRIRTEHFPLTLESARPSHTSQYLCASSVIGTGELFFGEGSRLTVL.

The chain has TRBV7-2 and TRBJ1-1, with 8 positions matching TRBD1. Trimming cost V 5 bases and J 4 bases; bases outside gene matches: 18. Germline lookup yields CDR1 SGHTA and CDR2 FQGNSA. CDR3 size: 18 residues. Here the CDR3 reads CASSPIELLQGVGTEAFF. For the CDR3, the DNA is TGTGCCAGCAGCCCGATAGAATTGCTACAGGGGGTAGGCACTGAAGCTTTCTTT.

This chain joins TRBV10-3 and TRBJ1-2; 7 nucleotides align to TRBD1. The trim removed 4 bases at V and 4 bases at J, leaving 3 bases unmatched. CDR1 is ENHRY, CDR2 SYGVKD, per germline. This CDR3 region has 13 residues. The DNA of the CDR3 is TGTGCCATCAGTGTCGGGACAGCCTATGGCTACACCTTC. Its protein is CAISVGTAYGYTF.

The chain is built from TRBV7-2 and TRBJ1-1; D gene unclear. The CDR3 totals 13 residues. The V gene lost 2 bases and the J gene lost 4 bases, with 8 bases spanning the gap. CDR1 and CDR2 (germline): SGHTA, FQGNSA. CDR3: CASSLLDLTEAFF. The DNA for the CDR3 is TGTGCCAGCAGCTTACTTGATCTCACTGAAGCTTTCTTT.

V gene TRBV5-1 combines with J gene TRBJ1-2; D remains ambiguous. With 6 bases removed from V and 4 bases from J, the gap between germline ends came to 13 bases. Germline assignment: CDR1 SGHRS and CDR2 YFSETQ. The CDR3 totals 13 residues. CDR3 sequence reads: CASTDTYPYGYTF. CDR3 coding DNA: TGCGCCAGCACCGACACCTACCCCTATGGCTACACCTTC.

This clone was detected only once. Different DNA sequences within this sample yield the same CDR3. This chain uses TRBV7-3 with TRBJ2-2; 8 bases match TRBD2. CDR1 and CDR2 from the germline V gene are SGHTA and FQGTGA. The V gene end was trimmed by 5 bases and the J gene end by 4 bases; junction bases not matched to a gene: 6. The CDR3 contains 15 residues. In DNA form, the CDR3 reads TGTGCCAGCAGCCCCTTGGCGGGGGGCACCGGGGAGCTGTTTTTT. As protein: CASSPLAGGTGELFF.

Judged by abundance, this clone is medium-sized. The chain uses TRBV5-8 and TRBJ1-1; TRBD1 might be the D (5 bases). Trimming pared 1 base from V and 4 bases from J, leaving 8 bases between. CDR1 is SGHTS and CDR2 is YDEGEE in the germline V gene. CDR3 length: 13 residues. The CDR3 spells CASSLMGGTEAFF. For the CDR3, the DNA is TGTGCCAGCAGCTTGATGGGGGGCACTGAAGCTTTCTTT.

The chain combines TRBV6-6 with TRBJ2-1; TRBD2 is a possible D gene (6 bases). This CDR3 spans 15 amino acids. Germline V lookup: CDR1 MNHNY, CDR2 SVGAGI (reference sequence). The V end lost 6 bases, the J end lost 8 bases, and 20 bases lay between the germline ends. CDR3 sequence: CASSARESAGYEQFF. CDR3 DNA: TGTGCCAGCAGCGCCCGGGAGTCGGCCGGGTATGAGCAGTTCTTC.

This clone was seen only once. The chain has TRBV5-1 and TRBJ1-1; D perhaps matches TRBD1 (5 bases). The CDR3 is 15 amino acids. CDR1 and CDR2 from the germline V gene are SGHRS and YFSETQ. Trimming took 5 bases from V and 1 from J, leaving 15 bases between them. The CDR3 spells CASRLTLTANTEAFF. CDR3 coding DNA: TGCGCCAGCAGGCTCACTTTGACAGCGAACACTGAAGCTTTCTTT.

In DNA, the CDR3 is TGTGCCAGCAGTACCGGGACTAGAGCGTTAGAGACCCAGTACTTC. This encodes CASSTGTRALETQYF. The chain carries TRBV2 and TRBJ2-5, with 8 bases aligning to TRBD2. Trimming took 5 bases from V and 4 from J; bases not matched to a gene: 9. CDR3 length equals 15 residues. Germline CDR1 reads SNHLY; CDR2 reads FYNNEI.

This chain uses TRBV7-2 with TRBJ2-2, with 9 bases that match TRBD2. Looked up from germline, CDR1 is SGHTA and CDR2 is FQGNSA. V was clipped by 7 bases and J by 7 bases; unmatched bases: 10. CDR3 length: 15 residues. The DNA of the CDR3 is TGTGCCAGCATACCAATAGCGGGAGTAAACGGGGAGCTGTTTTTT. Protein product: CASIPIAGVNGELFF.

V usage is TRBV11-3 and J usage is TRBJ1-2; a possible D gene is TRBD1 (5 bases). The germline CDR1 and CDR2 sequences are SGHNT and YENEEA. This CDR3 comprises 16 residues. V gave up 5 bases and J gave up 2 bases, with 18 bases separating them. CDR3 sequence: CASSLYKGARNYGYTF. DNA of the CDR3: TGTGCCAGCAGCCTTTATAAAGGGGCGCGGAACTATGGCTACACCTTC.

J is TRBJ1-5 and V is TRBV3-1 (or the pseudogene TRBV3-2); D remains ambiguous. The ends were cut back, 3 bases at V and 5 bases at J, with 8 bases in the middle. The germline V gene encodes CDR1 LGHDT and CDR2 YNNKEL (reference sequence). This CDR3 contains 13 residues. The CDR3 region is CASSQDLYQPQHF. The CDR3 nucleotides read TGTGCCAGCAGCCAGGACCTATATCAGCCCCAGCATTTT.

This chain links TRBV2 with TRBJ2-2; 12 bases align to TRBD2. Germline-derived CDR1 and CDR2 are SNHLY and FYNNEI. The J segment lost 3 bases and the V segment lost 6 bases, leaving 5 bases of the junction unmatched. This CDR3 has 16 amino acids. Here the CDR3 DNA reads TGTGCCAGCAGGGGGGGACTAGCGGGTTACACCGGGGAGCTGTTTTTT. Translating gives CASRGGLAGYTGELFF.

The gene calls are TRBV11-2 and TRBJ2-7; the D call may be TRBD1 or TRBD2 (6 bases each). The CDR3 is 17 residues long. Trimming took off 0 bases at V and 2 bases at J, with 17 bases between the two ends. Germline V gene lookup returns CDR1 SGHAT and CDR2 FQNNGV. The chain's CDR3 is CASSLDPRGTSAYEQYF. CDR3 nucleotides: TGTGCCAGCAGCTTAGATCCTCGCGGGACAAGTGCCTACGAGCAGTACTTC.

The J gene is TRBJ2-3, the V gene TRBV30, with 7 positions matching TRBD2. The germline V gene has CDR1 GTSNPN and CDR2 SVGIG (reference sequence). The CDR3 sequence is 14 residues long. Germline trimming cut 5 bases from V and 2 bases from J; bases unmatched to any gene: 7. CDR3 protein: CAWLPLAATDTQYF. In DNA, the CDR3 is TGTGCCTGGCTTCCTCTAGCGGCCACAGATACGCAGTATTTT.

This rearrangement joins TRBV3-1 (or the pseudogene TRBV3-2) to TRBJ2-7; D is unclear. Germline V CDR1 and CDR2: LGHDT, YNNKEL (reference sequence). This CDR3 has 14 amino acids. With 0 bases removed from V and 4 bases from J, the gap between germline ends came to 10 bases. CDR3 residues: CASSQEGSGYEQYF. CDR3 coding DNA: TGTGCCAGCAGCCAAGAAGGAAGTGGTTACGAGCAGTACTTC.

The J gene is TRBJ2-7, the V gene TRBV11-3; 13 bases agree with TRBD2. Looked up from germline, CDR1 is SGHNT and CDR2 is YENEEA. The junction had 15 bases not matched to a gene; V was cut back by 5 bases and J by 2 bases. This CDR3 region has 19 residues. The CDR3 region is CASSTHRTSGSKGAYEQYF. As DNA, the CDR3 is TGTGCCAGCAGCACCCACAGGACTAGCGGGAGTAAGGGGGCCTACGAGCAGTACTTC.

This chain connects TRBV27 to TRBJ2-1, with 7 bases aligning to TRBD2. V gave up 6 bases and J gave up 2 bases; unmatched junction bases: 10. Germline CDR1 reads MNHEY; CDR2 reads SMNVEV (reference sequence). The CDR3 sequence is 16 residues long. CDR3 in amino acids: CASSHAGTTAYNEQFF. Written as DNA, the CDR3 is TGTGCCAGCAGCCATGCCGGGACTACCGCCTACAATGAGCAGTTCTTC.

The J gene is TRBJ1-1, the V gene TRBV3-1 (or the pseudogene TRBV3-2); D possibly corresponds to TRBD1 (6 bases). Per germline, CDR1 LGHDT and CDR2 YNNKEL (reference sequence). The V end was cut by 2 bases, the J end by 4 bases, with 11 bases between. The CDR3 covers 14 residues. This CDR3 is CASSQLQGTTEAFF. The CDR3 DNA sequence: TGTGCCAGCAGCCAATTACAGGGAACCACTGAAGCTTTCTTT.

The CDR3 DNA follows: TGTGCCAGCAGTCCAAATCTAGCGGGGGTTACCTACGAGCAGTACTTC. Translated, it gives CASSPNLAGVTYEQYF. This rearrangement joins TRBV27 to TRBJ2-7, with 10 bases fitting TRBD2. Per germline, CDR1 MNHEY and CDR2 SMNVEV (reference sequence). Trimming cost V 5 bases and J 2 bases; bases outside gene matches: 9. The CDR3 runs 16 residues.

This chain joins TRBV19 and TRBJ2-7; perhaps TRBD1 as D (5 bases). The CDR3 is 15 residues long. Germline V gene sequence: CDR1 LNHDA, CDR2 SQIVND (reference sequence). V lost 6 bases and J lost 1, with 16 bases in between. CDR3 nucleotides: TGTGCCAGTAGCTTTGGACAATTCATGTCCTACGAGCAGTACTTC. Translation: CASSFGQFMSYEQYF.

This chain joins TRBV4-3 and TRBJ2-3; D may be TRBD1 or TRBD2 (5 bases each). The germline gives CDR1 LGHNA, CDR2 YSLEER. The CDR3 extends over 15 amino acids. Trimming removed 0 bases from V and 0 bases from J, with 7 bases in between. The CDR3 loop reads CASSQDGGSTDTQYF. The CDR3 coding sequence is TGCGCCAGCAGCCAAGATGGGGGTAGCACAGATACGCAGTATTTT.

The J gene is TRBJ2-3, the V gene TRBV11-2; 10 nucleotides line up with TRBD2. This CDR3 has 13 residues. CDR1 is SGHAT and CDR2 is FQNNGV in the germline V gene. V trimming: 8 bases; J trimming: 2 bases; junction bases outside the gene matches: 1. The CDR3, as DNA: TGTGCCAGCGGACTAGCGGACACAGATACGCAGTATTTT. Translation gives CASGLADTDTQYF.

The J gene is TRBJ2-2, the V gene TRBV3-1 (or the pseudogene TRBV3-2), with 7 bases aligning to TRBD2. The germline gives CDR1 LGHDT, CDR2 YNNKEL (reference sequence). The CDR3 consists of 15 residues. Germline trimming cut 1 base from V and 3 bases from J; bases unmatched to any gene: 2. CDR3 DNA: TGTGCCAGCAGCCAAGTCGGGGGGTACACCGGGGAGCTGTTTTTT. Protein product: CASSQVGGYTGELFF.

This clone was counted once. The chain combines TRBV7-9 with TRBJ1-1; maybe TRBD1 (6 bases). The ends were cut back, 5 bases at V and 4 bases at J, with 14 bases in the middle. The CDR3 has 14 amino acids. From germline, CDR1 is SEHNR and CDR2 FQNEAQ (reference sequence). This CDR3 is CASSPQGIPTEAFF. CDR3 nucleotides: TGTGCCAGCAGCCCACAGGGTATTCCCACTGAAGCTTTCTTT.

This sequence joins TRBV6-6 and TRBJ2-1; no reliable D call. This CDR3 contains 16 residues. Germline CDR1 and CDR2: MNHNY and SVGAGI (reference sequence). The ends were cut back, 7 bases at V and 6 bases at J, with 22 bases in the middle. DNA of the CDR3: TGTGCCAGCAAACCATGGGTGAAGGAGATAGGCAATGAGCAGTTCTTC. The encoded protein is CASKPWVKEIGNEQFF.

V is TRBV25-1 and J is TRBJ2-2; the match to TRBD2 covers 9 bases. V was clipped by 9 bases and J by 4 bases; unmatched bases: 0. Germline V gene data show CDR1 as MGHDK and CDR2 as SYGVNS. The CDR3 runs to 12 residues. CDR3 sequence (DNA): TGTGCCAGTAGCGGGGGCACCGGGGAGCTGTTTTTT. This gives the protein CASSGGTGELFF.

V and J are TRBV18 and TRBJ1-2, with 7 positions matching TRBD1. Germline CDR1 KGHSH, CDR2 LQKENI. The CDR3 length is 13 residues. V was clipped by 1 base and J by 6 bases; unmatched bases: 2. The CDR3 is CASSPRQGDGYTF. CDR3 bases: TGTGCCAGCTCACCACGACAGGGAGATGGCTACACCTTC. Based on the CDR3 plus reference TRBV18 and TRBJ1-2, the full variable domain is NAGVMQNPRHLVRRRGQEARLRCSPMKGHSHVYWYRQLPEEGLKFMVYLQKENIIDESGMPKERFSAEFPKEGPSILRIQQVVRGDSAAYFCASSPRQGDGYTFGSGTRLTVV.